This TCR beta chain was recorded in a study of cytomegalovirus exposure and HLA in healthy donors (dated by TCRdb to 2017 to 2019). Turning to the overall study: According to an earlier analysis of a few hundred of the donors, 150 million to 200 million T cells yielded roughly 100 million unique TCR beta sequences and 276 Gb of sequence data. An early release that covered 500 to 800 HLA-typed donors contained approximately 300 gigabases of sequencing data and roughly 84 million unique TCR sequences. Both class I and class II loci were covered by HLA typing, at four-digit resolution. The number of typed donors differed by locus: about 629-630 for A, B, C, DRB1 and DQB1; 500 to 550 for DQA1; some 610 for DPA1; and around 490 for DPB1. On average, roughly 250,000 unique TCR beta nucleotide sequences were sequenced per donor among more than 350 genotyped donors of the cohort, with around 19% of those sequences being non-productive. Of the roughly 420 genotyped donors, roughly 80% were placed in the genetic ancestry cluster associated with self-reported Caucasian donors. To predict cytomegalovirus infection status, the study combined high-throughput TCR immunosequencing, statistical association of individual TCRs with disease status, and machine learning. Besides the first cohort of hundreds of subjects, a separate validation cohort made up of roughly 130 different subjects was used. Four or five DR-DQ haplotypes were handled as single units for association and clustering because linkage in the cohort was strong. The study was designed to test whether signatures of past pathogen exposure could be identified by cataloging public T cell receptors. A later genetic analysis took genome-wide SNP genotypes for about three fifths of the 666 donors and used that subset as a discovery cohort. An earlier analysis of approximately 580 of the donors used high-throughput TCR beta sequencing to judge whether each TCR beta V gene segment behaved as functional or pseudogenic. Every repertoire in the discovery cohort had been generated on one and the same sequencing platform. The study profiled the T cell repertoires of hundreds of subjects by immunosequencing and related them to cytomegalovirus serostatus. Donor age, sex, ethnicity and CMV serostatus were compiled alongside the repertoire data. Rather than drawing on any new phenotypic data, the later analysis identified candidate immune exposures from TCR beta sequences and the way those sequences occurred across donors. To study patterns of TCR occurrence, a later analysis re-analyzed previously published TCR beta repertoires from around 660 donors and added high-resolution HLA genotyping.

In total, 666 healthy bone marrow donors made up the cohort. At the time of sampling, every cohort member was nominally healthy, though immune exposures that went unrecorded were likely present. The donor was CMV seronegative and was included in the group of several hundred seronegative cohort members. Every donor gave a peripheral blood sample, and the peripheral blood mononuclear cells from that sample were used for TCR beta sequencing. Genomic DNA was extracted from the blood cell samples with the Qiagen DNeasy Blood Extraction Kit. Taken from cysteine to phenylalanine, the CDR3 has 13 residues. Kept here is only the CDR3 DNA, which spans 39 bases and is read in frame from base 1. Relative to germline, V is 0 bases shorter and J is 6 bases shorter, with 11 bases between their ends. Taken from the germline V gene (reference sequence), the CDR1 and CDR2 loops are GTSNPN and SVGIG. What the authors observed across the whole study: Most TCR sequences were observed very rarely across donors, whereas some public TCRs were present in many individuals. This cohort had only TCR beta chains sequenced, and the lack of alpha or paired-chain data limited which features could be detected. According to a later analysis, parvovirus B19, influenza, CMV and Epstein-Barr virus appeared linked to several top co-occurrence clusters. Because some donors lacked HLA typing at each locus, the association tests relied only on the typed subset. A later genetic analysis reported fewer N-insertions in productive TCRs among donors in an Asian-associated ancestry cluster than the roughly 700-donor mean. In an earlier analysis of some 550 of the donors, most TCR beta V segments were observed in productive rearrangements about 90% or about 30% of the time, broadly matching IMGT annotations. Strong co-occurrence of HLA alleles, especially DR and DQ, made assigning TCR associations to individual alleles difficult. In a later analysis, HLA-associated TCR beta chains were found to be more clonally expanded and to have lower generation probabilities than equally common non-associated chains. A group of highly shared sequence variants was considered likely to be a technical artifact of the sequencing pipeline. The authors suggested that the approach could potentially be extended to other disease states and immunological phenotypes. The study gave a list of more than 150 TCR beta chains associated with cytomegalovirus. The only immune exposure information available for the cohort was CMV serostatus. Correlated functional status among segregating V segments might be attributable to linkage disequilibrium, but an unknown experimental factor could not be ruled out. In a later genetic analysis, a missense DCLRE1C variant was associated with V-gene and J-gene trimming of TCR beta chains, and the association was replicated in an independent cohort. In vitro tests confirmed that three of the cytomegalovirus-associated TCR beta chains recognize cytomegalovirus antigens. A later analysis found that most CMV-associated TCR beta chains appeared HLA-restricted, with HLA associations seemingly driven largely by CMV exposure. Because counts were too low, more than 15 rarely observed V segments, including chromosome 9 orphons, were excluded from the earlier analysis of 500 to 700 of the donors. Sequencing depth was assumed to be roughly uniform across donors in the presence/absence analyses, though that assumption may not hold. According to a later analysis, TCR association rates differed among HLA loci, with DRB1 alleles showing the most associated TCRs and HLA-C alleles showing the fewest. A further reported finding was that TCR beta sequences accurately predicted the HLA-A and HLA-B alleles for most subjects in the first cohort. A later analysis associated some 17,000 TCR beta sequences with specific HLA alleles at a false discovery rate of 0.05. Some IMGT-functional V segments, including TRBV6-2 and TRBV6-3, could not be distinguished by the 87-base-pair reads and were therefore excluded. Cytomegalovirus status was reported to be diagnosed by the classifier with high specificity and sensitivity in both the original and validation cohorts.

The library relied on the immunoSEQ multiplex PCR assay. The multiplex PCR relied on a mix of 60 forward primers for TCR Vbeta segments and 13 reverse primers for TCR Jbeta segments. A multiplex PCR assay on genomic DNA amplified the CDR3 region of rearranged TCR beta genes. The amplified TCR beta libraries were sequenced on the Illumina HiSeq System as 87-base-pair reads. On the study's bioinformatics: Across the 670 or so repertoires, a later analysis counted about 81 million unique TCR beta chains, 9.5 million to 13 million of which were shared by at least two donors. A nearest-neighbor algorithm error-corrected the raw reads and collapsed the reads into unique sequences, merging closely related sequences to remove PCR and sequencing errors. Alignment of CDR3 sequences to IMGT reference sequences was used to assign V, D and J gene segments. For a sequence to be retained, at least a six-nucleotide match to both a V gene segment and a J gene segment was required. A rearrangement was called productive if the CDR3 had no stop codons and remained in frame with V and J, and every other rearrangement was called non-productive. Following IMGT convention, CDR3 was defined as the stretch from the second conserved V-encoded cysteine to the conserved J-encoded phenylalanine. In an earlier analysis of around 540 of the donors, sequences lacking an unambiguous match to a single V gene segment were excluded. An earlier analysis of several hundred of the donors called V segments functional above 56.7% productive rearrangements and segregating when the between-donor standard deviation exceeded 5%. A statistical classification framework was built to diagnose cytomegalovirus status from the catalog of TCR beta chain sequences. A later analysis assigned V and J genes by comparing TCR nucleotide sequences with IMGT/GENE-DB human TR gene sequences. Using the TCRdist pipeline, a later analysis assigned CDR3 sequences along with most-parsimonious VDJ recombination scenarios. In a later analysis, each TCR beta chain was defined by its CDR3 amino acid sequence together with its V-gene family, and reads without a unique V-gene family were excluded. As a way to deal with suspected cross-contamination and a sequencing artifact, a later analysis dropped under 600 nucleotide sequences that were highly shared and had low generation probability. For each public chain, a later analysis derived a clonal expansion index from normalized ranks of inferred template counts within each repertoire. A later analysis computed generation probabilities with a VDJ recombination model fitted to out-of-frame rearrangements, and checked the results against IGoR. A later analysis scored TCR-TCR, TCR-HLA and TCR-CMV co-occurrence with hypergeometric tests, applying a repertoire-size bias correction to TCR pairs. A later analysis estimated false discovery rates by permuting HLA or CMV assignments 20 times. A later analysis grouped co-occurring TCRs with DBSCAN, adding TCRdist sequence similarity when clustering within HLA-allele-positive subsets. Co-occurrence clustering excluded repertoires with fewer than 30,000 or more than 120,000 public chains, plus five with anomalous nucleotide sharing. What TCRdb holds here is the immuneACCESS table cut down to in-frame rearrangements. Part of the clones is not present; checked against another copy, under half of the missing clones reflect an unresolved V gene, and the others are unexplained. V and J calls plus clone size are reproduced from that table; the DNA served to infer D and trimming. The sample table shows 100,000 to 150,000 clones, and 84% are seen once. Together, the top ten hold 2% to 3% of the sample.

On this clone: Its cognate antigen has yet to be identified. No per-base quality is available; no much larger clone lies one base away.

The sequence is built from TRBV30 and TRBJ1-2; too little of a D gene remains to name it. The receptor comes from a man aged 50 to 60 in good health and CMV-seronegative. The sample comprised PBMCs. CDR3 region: CAWSVGRLDGYTF. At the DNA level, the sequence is TGTGCCTGGAGTGTGGGCAGGCTCGATGGCTACACCTTC.